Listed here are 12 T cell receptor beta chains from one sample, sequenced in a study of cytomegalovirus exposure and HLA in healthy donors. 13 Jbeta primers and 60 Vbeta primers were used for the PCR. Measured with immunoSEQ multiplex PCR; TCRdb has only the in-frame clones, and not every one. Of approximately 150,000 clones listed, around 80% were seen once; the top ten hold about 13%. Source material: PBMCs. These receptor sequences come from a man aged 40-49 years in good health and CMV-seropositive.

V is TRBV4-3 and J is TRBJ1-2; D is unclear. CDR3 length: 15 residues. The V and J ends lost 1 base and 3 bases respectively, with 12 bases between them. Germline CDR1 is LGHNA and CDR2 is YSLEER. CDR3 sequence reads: CASSQGWTADYGYTF. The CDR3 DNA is TGCGCCAGCAGCCAAGGCTGGACTGCGGACTATGGCTACACCTTC.

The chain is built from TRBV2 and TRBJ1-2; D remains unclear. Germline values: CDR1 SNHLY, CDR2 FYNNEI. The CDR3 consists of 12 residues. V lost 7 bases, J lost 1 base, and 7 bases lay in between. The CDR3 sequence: CASKGGNYGYTF. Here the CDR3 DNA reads TGTGCCAGCAAAGGAGGTAACTATGGCTACACCTTC. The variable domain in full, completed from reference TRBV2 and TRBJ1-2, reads EPEVTQTPSHQVTQMGQEVILRCVPISNHLYFYWYRQILGQKVEFLVSFYNNEISEKSEIFDDQFSVERPDGSNFTLKIRSTKLEDSAMYFCASKGGNYGYTFGSGTRLTVV.

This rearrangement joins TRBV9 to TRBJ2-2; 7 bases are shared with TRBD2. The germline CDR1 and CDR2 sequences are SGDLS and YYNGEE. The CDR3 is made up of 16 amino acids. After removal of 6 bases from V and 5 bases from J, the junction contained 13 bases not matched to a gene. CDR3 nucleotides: TGTGCCAGCAACCCCCAGGCGGGAGAGGGTACCGGGGAGCTGTTTTTT. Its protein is CASNPQAGEGTGELFF.

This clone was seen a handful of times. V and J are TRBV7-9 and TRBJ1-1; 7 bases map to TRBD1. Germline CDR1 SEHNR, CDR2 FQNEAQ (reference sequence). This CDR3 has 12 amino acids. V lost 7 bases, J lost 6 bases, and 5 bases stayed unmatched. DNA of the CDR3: TGTGCCAGCATCAACCAGGGGGCTGAAGCTTTCTTT. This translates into CASINQGAEAFF.

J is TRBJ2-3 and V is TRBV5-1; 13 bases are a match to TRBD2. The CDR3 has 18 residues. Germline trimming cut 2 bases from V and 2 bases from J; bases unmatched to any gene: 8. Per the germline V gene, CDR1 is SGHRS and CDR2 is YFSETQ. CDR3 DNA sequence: TGCGCCAGCAGCTTAGGACTAGCGGGAGTCCTCCCCACAGATACGCAGTATTTT. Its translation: CASSLGLAGVLPTDTQYF.

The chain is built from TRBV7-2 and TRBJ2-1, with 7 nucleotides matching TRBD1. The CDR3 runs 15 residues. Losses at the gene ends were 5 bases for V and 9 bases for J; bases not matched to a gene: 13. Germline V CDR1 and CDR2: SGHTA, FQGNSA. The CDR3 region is CASSPGQARFSEQFF. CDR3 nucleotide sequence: TGTGCCAGCAGCCCTGGACAGGCAAGGTTCAGTGAGCAGTTCTTC.

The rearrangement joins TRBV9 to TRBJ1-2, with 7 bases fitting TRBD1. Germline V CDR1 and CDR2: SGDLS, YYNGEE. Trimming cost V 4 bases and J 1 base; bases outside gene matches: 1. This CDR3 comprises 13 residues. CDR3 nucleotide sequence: TGTGCCAGCAGCAGGGACAGTAACTATGGCTACACCTTC. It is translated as CASSRDSNYGYTF.

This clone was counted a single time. In DNA form, the CDR3 reads TGTGCCACCAGCAGGGGGACGGGACAGGAAAACACTGAAGCTTTCTTT. Protein: CATSRGTGQENTEAFF. This sequence joins TRBV15 and TRBJ1-1; TRBD1 matches at 8 bases. This CDR3 comprises 16 residues. The ends lost 3 bases at V and 2 bases at J; junction bases unmatched: 8. The V gene's germline CDR1 is LNHNV and CDR2 YYDKDF (reference sequence).

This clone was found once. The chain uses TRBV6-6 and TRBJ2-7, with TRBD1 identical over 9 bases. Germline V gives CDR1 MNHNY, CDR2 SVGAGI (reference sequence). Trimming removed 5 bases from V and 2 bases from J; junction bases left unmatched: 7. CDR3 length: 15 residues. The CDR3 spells CASSGTGKGTYEQYF. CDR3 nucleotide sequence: TGTGCCAGCAGTGGGACAGGGAAAGGAACCTACGAGCAGTACTTC.

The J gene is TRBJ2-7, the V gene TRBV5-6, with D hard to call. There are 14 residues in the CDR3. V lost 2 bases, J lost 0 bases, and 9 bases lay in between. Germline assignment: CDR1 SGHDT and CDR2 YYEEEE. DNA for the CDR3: TGTGCCAGCAGCTTCTATAGAAGCTCCTACGAGCAGTACTTC. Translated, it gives CASSFYRSSYEQYF.

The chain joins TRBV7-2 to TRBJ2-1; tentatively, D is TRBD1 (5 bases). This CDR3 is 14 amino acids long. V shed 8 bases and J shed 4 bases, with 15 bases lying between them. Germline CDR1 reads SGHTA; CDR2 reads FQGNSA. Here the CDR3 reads CASSRRTSYNEQFF. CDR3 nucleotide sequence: TGTGCCAGCTCCCGCCGGACAAGTTACAATGAGCAGTTCTTC.

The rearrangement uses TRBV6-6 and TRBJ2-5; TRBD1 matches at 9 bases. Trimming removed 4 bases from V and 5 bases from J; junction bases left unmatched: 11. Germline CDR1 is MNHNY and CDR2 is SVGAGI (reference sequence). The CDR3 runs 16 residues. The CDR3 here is CASSFPGQGLSETQYF. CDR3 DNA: TGTGCCAGCAGTTTCCCGGGACAGGGATTATCTGAGACCCAGTACTTC.